These T cell receptor beta chains were read from a single sample in a study of cytomegalovirus exposure and HLA in healthy donors. Clones were read by immunoSEQ multiplex PCR, and TCRdb kept only the in-frame ones, dropping some. The data show 170,000 or so clones, with roughly 86% seen just once and under 5% held by the top ten. The sequenced material came from PBMCs. The origin of the receptors is a girl aged 5 to 17 in good health and CMV-seropositive. Each CDR3 is given with its conserved first and last residue. The D gene is left open where the match is weak. Size tells how often a clone was seen (once, few, many) or the class of an expanded clone, and some rows leave it out.

J: TRBJ2-7
D: TRBD2
size: .
V: TRBV6-5
DNA: TGTGCCAGCAGTCCCGTGGCGGGGGGGCAGGACGAGCAGTACTTC
CDR3: CASSPVAGGQDEQYF

J: TRBJ1-2
D: TRBD1
size: .
V: TRBV18
DNA: TGTGCCAGCTCATCGGACAGGCCAGCTAACTATGGCTACACCTTC
CDR3: CASSSDRPANYGYTF

J: TRBJ1-3
D: .
size: .
V: TRBV18
DNA: TGTGCCAGCTCACCACCCCCTTCGCAGGCGAGCTCTGGAAACACCATATATTTT
CDR3: CASSPPPSQASSGNTIYF

J: TRBJ1-1
D: TRBD1
size: .
V: TRBV19
DNA: TGTGCCAGTAGCCCACAGGGGGCGAGCATGACGGCTTTCTTT
CDR3: CASSPQGASMTAFF

J: TRBJ2-1
D: TRBD2
size: .
V: TRBV5-6
DNA: TGTGCCAGCACCCCTAGCGGTCATGAGCAGTTCTTC
CDR3: CASTPSGHEQFF

J: TRBJ1-1
D: TRBD1
size: .
V: TRBV5-6
DNA: TGTGCCAGCAGCGGTGGGCCGGGACAGGGATTCACTGAAGCTTTCTTT
CDR3: CASSGGPGQGFTEAFF

J: TRBJ1-2
D: .
size: .
V: TRBV4-1
DNA: TGCGCCAGCAGTCAGTTAGGGGGAATTTATGGCTACACCTTC
CDR3: CASSQLGGIYGYTF

J: TRBJ1-4
D: TRBD1
size: .
V: TRBV19
DNA: TGTGCCAGTAGTATAGTAAAGGGGGCAGCTAATGAAAAACTGTTTTTT
CDR3: CASSIVKGAANEKLFF

J: TRBJ2-1
D: TRBD2
size: .
V: TRBV2
DNA: TGTGCCAGCAGTGAACCGGGACTATACTTCAATGAGCAGTTCTTC
CDR3: CASSEPGLYFNEQFF

J: TRBJ1-6
D: TRBD1
size: once
V: TRBV11-3
DNA: TGTGCCAGCAGCTTAGAGGGGACAGGGGGCTATAATTCACCCCTCCACTTT
CDR3: CASSLEGTGGYNSPLHF

J: TRBJ1-2
D: TRBD1
size: .
V: TRBV27
DNA: TGTGCCAGCAGTCTAAACAGGGGGGCAGGCTATGGCTACACCTTC
CDR3: CASSLNRGAGYGYTF

J: TRBJ1-6
D: .
size: once
V: TRBV10-1
DNA: TGCGCCAGCAGTGAGGGGCCGGGATTGGTTTCACCCCTCCACTTT
CDR3: CASSEGPGLVSPLHF

J: TRBJ1-5
D: TRBD1
size: .
V: TRBV6-1
DNA: TGTGCCAGCAGGGATGGACAGGGAACTCAGCCCCAGCATTTT
CDR3: CASRDGQGTQPQHF

J: TRBJ2-3
D: .
size: .
V: TRBV6-5
DNA: TGTGCCAGCAGTTCATCGGGGGAGGATACGCAGTATTTT
CDR3: CASSSSGEDTQYF

J: TRBJ1-3
D: TRBD1
size: .
V: TRBV19
DNA: TGTGCCAGTAGTATAACAGGGGCTGGAAACACCATATATTTT
CDR3: CASSITGAGNTIYF

J: TRBJ1-1
D: .
size: .
V: TRBV5-1
DNA: TGCGCCAGCAGCTTGGGAGACACCTTGAACACTGAAGCTTTCTTT
CDR3: CASSLGDTLNTEAFF

J: TRBJ2-1
D: TRBD2
size: few
V: TRBV4-2
DNA: TGTGCCAGCAGCCAAGATCTTCAGCGGGGGATAACCAATGAGCAGTTCTTC
CDR3: CASSQDLQRGITNEQFF

J: TRBJ1-4
D: .
size: .
V: TRBV6-5
DNA: TGTGCCAGCAGTTACTCGGGGGGGGCAGGCGAAAAACTGTTTTTT
CDR3: CASSYSGGAGEKLFF

J: TRBJ1-1
D: .
size: .
V: TRBV9
DNA: TGTGCCAGCAGCGAGGGGGGGAGGGGTCTGAACACTGAAGCTTTCTTT
CDR3: CASSEGGRGLNTEAFF

J: TRBJ2-7
D: TRBD1
size: .
V: TRBV28
DNA: TGTGCCAGCAGCTACCTCCGGGACAGGGGGACTTACGAGCAGTACTTC
CDR3: CASSYLRDRGTYEQYF

J: TRBJ1-1
D: .
size: .
V: TRBV4-1
DNA: TGCGCCAGCAGCTCCCAACCGAGGAACACTGAAGCTTTCTTT
CDR3: CASSSQPRNTEAFF

J: TRBJ2-5
D: .
size: .
V: TRBV6-4
DNA: TGTGCCAGCAGGAGGGAGACCCAGTACTTC
CDR3: CASRRETQYF

J: TRBJ2-7
D: .
size: .
V: TRBV13
DNA: TGTGCCAGCAGCCATTCCTACGAGCAGTACTTC
CDR3: CASSHSYEQYF

J: TRBJ2-7
D: .
size: .
V: TRBV6-5
DNA: TGTGCCAGCAGTTACCCCACCGGTGAGCAGTACTTC
CDR3: CASSYPTGEQYF

J: TRBJ1-5
D: .
size: .
V: TRBV5-6
DNA: TGTGCCAGCAGCCCGTACTTCAGGCCGAATCAGCCCCAGCATTTT
CDR3: CASSPYFRPNQPQHF

J: TRBJ2-3
D: TRBD2
size: .
V: TRBV11-2
DNA: TGTGCCAGCAGCTGGACTAGCGGGGGCAGCACAGATACGCAGTATTTT
CDR3: CASSWTSGGSTDTQYF

J: TRBJ1-2
D: .
size: few
V: TRBV27
DNA: TGTGCCAGCAGTTCCCAGGGGACCAACTATGGCTACACCTTC
CDR3: CASSSQGTNYGYTF

J: TRBJ1-2
D: .
size: .
V: TRBV7-3
DNA: TGTGCCAGCAGCTTAGACCAGGGCTATGGCTACACCTTC
CDR3: CASSLDQGYGYTF

J: TRBJ1-1
D: .
size: .
V: TRBV5-6
DNA: TGTGCCAGCAGCCGAACGCGGGGCAGGCTGAACACTGAAGCTTTCTTT
CDR3: CASSRTRGRLNTEAFF

J: TRBJ1-4
D: .
size: .
V: TRBV27
DNA: TGTGCCAGCAGTAGAAAACAGGGTAGGGAAAAACTGTTTTTT
CDR3: CASSRKQGREKLFF

J: TRBJ1-6
D: .
size: .
V: TRBV9
DNA: TGTGCCAGCAGCGTAGGCGGGTTCTATAATTCACCCCTCCACTTT
CDR3: CASSVGGFYNSPLHF

J: TRBJ1-1
D: .
size: few
V: TRBV5-1
DNA: TGCGCCAGCAGCTTGGCCTATGAGAACACTGAAGCTTTCTTT
CDR3: CASSLAYENTEAFF

J: TRBJ2-1
D: .
size: .
V: TRBV13
DNA: TGTGCCAGCAGCCCATCTTGGCCTGAGCAGTTCTTC
CDR3: CASSPSWPEQFF

J: TRBJ1-2
D: .
size: .
V: TRBV13
DNA: TGTGCCAGCAGCTTCCGCCGGATTGTGGGGAGGAGTTATGGCTACACCTTC
CDR3: CASSFRRIVGRSYGYTF

J: TRBJ1-1
D: .
size: .
V: TRBV9
DNA: TGTGCCAGCAGCGTAGGGGTCAGGGACACTGAAGCTTTCTTT
CDR3: CASSVGVRDTEAFF